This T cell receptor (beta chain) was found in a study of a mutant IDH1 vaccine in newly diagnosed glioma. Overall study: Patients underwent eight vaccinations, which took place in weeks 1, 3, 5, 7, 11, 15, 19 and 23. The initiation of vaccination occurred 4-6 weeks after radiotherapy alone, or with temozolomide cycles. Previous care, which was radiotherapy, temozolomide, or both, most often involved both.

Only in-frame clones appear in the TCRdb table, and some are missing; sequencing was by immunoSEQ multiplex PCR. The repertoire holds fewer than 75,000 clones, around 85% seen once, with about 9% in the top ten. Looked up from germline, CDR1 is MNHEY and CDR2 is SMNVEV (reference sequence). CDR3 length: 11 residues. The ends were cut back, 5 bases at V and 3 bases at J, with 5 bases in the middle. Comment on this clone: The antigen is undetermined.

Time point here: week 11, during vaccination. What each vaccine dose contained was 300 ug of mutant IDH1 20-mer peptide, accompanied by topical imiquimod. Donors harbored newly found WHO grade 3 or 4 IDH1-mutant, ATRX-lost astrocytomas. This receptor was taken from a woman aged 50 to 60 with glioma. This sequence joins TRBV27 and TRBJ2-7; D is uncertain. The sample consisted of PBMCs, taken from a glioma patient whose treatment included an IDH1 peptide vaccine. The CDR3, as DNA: TGTGCCAGCAGTAACTTCTACGAGCAGTACTTC. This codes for CASSNFYEQYF.